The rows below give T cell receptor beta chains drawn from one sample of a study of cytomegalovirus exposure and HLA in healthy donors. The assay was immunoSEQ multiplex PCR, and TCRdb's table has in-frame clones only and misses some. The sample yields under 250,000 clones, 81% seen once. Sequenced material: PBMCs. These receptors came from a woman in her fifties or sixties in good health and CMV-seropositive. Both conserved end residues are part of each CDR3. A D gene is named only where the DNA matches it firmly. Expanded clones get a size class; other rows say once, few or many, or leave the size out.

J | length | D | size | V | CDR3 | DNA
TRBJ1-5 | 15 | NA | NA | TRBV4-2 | CASSQYGESNQPQHF | TGTGCCAGCAGCCAATACGGGGAGAGCAATCAGCCCCAGCATTTT
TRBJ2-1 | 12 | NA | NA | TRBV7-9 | CASSLTGNEQFF | TGTGCCAGCAGCCTAACAGGCAATGAGCAGTTCTTC
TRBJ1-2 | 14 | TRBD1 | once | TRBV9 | CASSPGQGSYGYTF | TGTGCCAGCAGCCCGGGACAGGGTAGCTATGGCTACACCTTC
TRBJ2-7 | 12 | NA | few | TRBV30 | CAWSRGAGEQYF | TGTGCCTGGAGCCGGGGGGCTGGCGAGCAGTACTTC
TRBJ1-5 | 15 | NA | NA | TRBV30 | CAWSTPTSPNQPQHF | TGTGCCTGGAGTACCCCGACAAGCCCCAATCAGCCCCAGCATTTT
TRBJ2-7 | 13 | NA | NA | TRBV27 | CASSLTGSHEQYF | TGTGCCAGCAGTTTAACAGGGAGCCACGAGCAGTACTTC
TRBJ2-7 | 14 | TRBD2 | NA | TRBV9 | CASSTSGKDYEQYF | TGTGCCAGCAGCACTAGCGGGAAGGATTACGAGCAGTACTTC
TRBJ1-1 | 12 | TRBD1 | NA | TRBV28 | CASSFLQGEAFF | TGTGCCAGCAGTTTTCTACAGGGGGAAGCTTTCTTT
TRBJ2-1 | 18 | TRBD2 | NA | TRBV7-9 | CASSRTSGILGSYNEQFF | TGTGCCAGCAGCAGGACTAGCGGGATTTTGGGCTCCTACAATGAGCAGTTCTTC
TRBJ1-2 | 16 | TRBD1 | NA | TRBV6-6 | CASSPGQAYILYGYTF | TGTGCCAGCAGTCCCGGACAGGCCTACATCCTCTATGGCTACACCTTC
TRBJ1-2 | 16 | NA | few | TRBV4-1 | CASSQTVEVLLYGYTF | TGCGCCAGCAGCCAGACGGTGGAAGTACTACTCTATGGCTACACCTTC
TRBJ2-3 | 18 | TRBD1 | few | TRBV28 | CASSFPGTGSLSTDTQYF | TGTGCCAGCAGTTTTCCCGGGACAGGTTCTCTTAGCACAGATACGCAGTATTTT
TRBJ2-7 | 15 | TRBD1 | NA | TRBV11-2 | CASSSTGETSYEQYF | TGTGCCAGCAGCTCAACAGGGGAGACCTCCTACGAGCAGTACTTC
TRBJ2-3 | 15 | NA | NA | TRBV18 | CASSPGQGRTDTQYF | TGTGCCAGCTCACCAGGGCAGGGTCGCACAGATACGCAGTATTTT
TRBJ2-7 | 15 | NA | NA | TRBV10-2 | CASSSGLTYSYEQYF | TGCGCCTCGTCCTCAGGACTAACCTACTCCTACGAGCAGTACTTC
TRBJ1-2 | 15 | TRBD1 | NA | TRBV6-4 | CASSDSGTGVDGYTF | TGTGCCAGCAGTGACTCCGGGACAGGGGTGGATGGCTACACCTTC
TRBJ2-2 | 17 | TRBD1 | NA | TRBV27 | CASRGTGTLGRTGELFF | TGTGCCAGCAGGGGGACAGGGACGTTAGGTCGCACCGGGGAGCTGTTTTTT
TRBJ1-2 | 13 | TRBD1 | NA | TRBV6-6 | CASSYIGTDGYTF | TGTGCCAGCAGTTACATCGGGACAGATGGCTACACCTTC
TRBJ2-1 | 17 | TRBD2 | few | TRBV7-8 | CASSPRRTSGRINEQFF | TGTGCCAGCAGCCCAAGGAGGACTAGCGGGAGGATCAATGAGCAGTTCTTC
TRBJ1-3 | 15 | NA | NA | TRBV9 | CASSVEGQSGNTIYF | TGTGCCAGCAGCGTAGAGGGGCAGTCTGGAAACACCATATATTTT
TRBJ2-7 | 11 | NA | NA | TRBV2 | CATGQRGEQYF | TGTGCCACAGGACAGAGGGGCGAGCAGTACTTC
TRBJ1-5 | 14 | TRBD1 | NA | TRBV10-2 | CATRTGRNNQPQHF | TGCGCCACGCGGACAGGTCGTAACAATCAGCCCCAGCATTTT
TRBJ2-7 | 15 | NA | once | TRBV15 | CATSRDPRVSYEQYF | TGTGCCACCAGCAGAGATCCCAGGGTATCCTACGAGCAGTACTTC
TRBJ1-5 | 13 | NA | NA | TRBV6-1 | CASSETGSQPQHF | TGTGCCAGCAGTGAAACAGGGAGTCAGCCCCAGCATTTT
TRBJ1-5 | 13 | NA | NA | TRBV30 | CAWAVGRLQPQHF | TGTGCCTGGGCCGTGGGGCGCCTCCAGCCCCAGCATTTT
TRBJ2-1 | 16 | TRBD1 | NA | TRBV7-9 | CASSNKGQASYNEQFF | TGTGCCAGCAGCAACAAGGGACAGGCCTCCTACAATGAGCAGTTCTTC
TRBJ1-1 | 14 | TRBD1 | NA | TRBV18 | CASSQGTGLDEAFF | TGTGCCAGCTCACAGGGGACAGGGCTCGATGAAGCTTTCTTT
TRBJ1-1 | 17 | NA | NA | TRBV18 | CASSPPMSGPMNTEAFF | TGTGCCAGCTCACCACCTATGTCAGGCCCCATGAACACTGAAGCTTTCTTT
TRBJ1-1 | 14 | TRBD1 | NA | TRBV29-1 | CSARAGTVNTEAFF | TGCAGCGCCCGCGCCGGGACAGTGAACACTGAAGCTTTCTTT
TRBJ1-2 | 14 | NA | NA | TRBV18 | CASLAGIPAHGYTF | TGTGCCAGCCTTGCCGGGATTCCTGCCCATGGCTACACCTTC
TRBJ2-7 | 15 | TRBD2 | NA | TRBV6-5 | CASSQIAGGPIEQYF | TGTGCCAGCAGTCAAATAGCGGGGGGGCCAATCGAGCAGTACTTC
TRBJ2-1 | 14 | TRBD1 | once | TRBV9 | CASSLGTGTGEQFF | TGTGCCAGCAGCTTAGGGACAGGGACGGGTGAGCAGTTCTTC
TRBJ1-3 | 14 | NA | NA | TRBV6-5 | CASSKGVLMNTIYF | TGTGCCAGCAGTAAGGGGGTCTTAATGAACACCATATATTTT
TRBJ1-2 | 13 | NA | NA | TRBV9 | CASSVEDTYGYTF | TGTGCCAGCAGCGTAGAGGACACCTATGGCTACACCTTC
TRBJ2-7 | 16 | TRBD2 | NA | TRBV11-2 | CASSNRPRLAVYEQYF | TGTGCCAGCAGCAACAGACCTCGACTAGCGGTTTACGAGCAGTACTTC
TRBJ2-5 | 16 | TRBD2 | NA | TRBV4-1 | CASSQEETSGSQTQYF | TGCGCCAGCAGCCAAGAGGAGACTAGCGGGAGTCAGACCCAGTACTTC
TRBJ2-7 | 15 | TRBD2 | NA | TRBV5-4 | CASSGRLADPDEQYF | TGTGCCAGCAGCGGGAGACTAGCGGACCCCGACGAGCAGTACTTC
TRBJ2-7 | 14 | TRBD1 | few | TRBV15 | CATSKAGGRYEQYF | TGTGCCACCAGCAAGGCAGGGGGCCGCTACGAGCAGTACTTC
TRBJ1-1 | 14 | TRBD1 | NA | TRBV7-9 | CASSLGQGDTETFF | TGTGCCAGCAGCTTAGGGCAGGGGGACACTGAAACTTTCTTT
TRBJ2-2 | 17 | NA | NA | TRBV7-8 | CASSFGRLGTNTGELFF | TGTGCCAGCAGCTTCGGGAGATTGGGGACGAACACCGGGGAGCTGTTTTTT
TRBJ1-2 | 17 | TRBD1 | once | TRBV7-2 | CASSLEGGTEVNYGYTF | TGTGCCAGCAGCTTAGAAGGTGGGACAGAAGTTAACTATGGCTACACCTTC